This record looks at one T cell receptor beta chain sequence and its context. This record belongs to a study of naive CD8 T cells in extremely preterm neonates. V lost 0 bases and J 3 bases, leaving 9 bases between the germline ends. Looked up from germline, CDR1 is MNHEY and CDR2 is SMNVEV (reference sequence). This CDR3 is built from 14 residues. Using immunoSEQ multiplex PCR, the repertoire was profiled, and TCRdb retains in-frame clones only, with some absent. The sample lists 4,000 to 6,000 clones, 95% to 98% seen once, with 0.55% to 0.6% in the top ten. The chain uses TRBV27 and TRBJ2-7; D may be TRBD1 (5 bases). This receptor was taken from a human donor in good health. Sequenced material: naive CD8+ T cells from blood. The CDR3: CASSLSAGRYEQYF. CDR3 nucleotides: TGTGCCAGCAGTTTATCGGCAGGGCGCTACGAGCAGTACTTC.